One and the same sample provided the 20 T cell receptor beta chains below, sequenced in a study of cytomegalovirus exposure and HLA in healthy donors. The PCR ran on 60 Vbeta and 13 Jbeta primers. TCRdb's copy holds only in-frame clones and misses some; the assay was immunoSEQ multiplex PCR. There are a few hundred thousand clones in the sample; about 80% occur only once, and approximately 8.4% lies in the top ten. The specimen sequenced was PBMCs. These receptors originate from an older woman in good health and CMV-seropositive.

The chain uses TRBV5-4 and TRBJ2-1, with a weak D call TRBD1 (5 bases). Trimming removed 4 bases at V and 0 bases at J, with 11 bases between. The CDR3 consists of 15 residues. Germline V CDR1 and CDR2: SGHNT, YYREEE (reference sequence). The DNA of the CDR3 is TGTGCCAGCAGCCAGGACACGAGCTCCTACAATGAGCAGTTCTTC. It is translated as CASSQDTSSYNEQFF. Supplemented by reference TRBV5-4 and TRBJ2-1, the full variable domain reads ETGVTQSPTHLIKTRGQQVTLRCSSQSGHNTVSWYQQALGQGPQFIFQYYREEENGRGNFPPRFSGLQFPNYSSELNVNALELDDSALYLCASSQDTSSYNEQFFGPGTRLTVL.

This chain connects TRBV5-6 to TRBJ2-7; 7 bases agree with TRBD2. Germline CDR1 reads SGHDT; CDR2 reads YYEEEE. The CDR3 runs 16 residues. J gave up 2 bases and V 0 bases, and 8 bases lay outside the gene matches. CDR3 sequence: CASSLAPSLAAYEQYF. CDR3 sequence (DNA): TGTGCCAGCAGCTTGGCCCCCAGCCTAGCGGCCTACGAGCAGTACTTC.

The J gene is TRBJ2-5, the V gene TRBV11-2; D remains ambiguous. V lost 3 bases and J lost 10, with 21 bases in between. Germline assignment: CDR1 SGHAT and CDR2 FQNNGV. The CDR3 totals 15 residues. In DNA, the CDR3 is TGTGCCAGCAGCTTCGCGTTTAAGAGCCCTCGCGACCAGTACTTC. It specifies CASSFAFKSPRDQYF. The entire variable domain, with the rest obtained from reference TRBV11-2 and TRBJ2-5, is as follows: EAGVAQSPRYKIIEKRQSVAFWCNPISGHATLYWYQQILGQGPKLLIQFQNNGVVDDSQLPKDRFSAERLKGVDSTLKIQPAKLEDSAVYLCASSFAFKSPRDQYFGPGTRLLVL.

The chain recombines TRBV29-1 with TRBJ1-5; D perhaps matches TRBD1 (5 bases). This CDR3 is built from 14 residues. Germline CDR1 reads SQVTM; CDR2 reads ANQGSEA. V shed 8 bases and J shed 4 bases, with 18 bases lying between them. CDR3 nucleotide sequence: TGCAGCCCCACCAGGGCTTTGAAGAATCAGCCCCAGCATTTT. This gives the protein CSPTRALKNQPQHF.

The chain couples TRBV9 to TRBJ2-2; D is perhaps TRBD1 (6 bases). Germline V gene sequence: CDR1 SGDLS, CDR2 YYNGEE. CDR3 length: 14 amino acids. Trimming took 4 bases from V and 5 from J, leaving 12 bases between them. In nucleotides, the CDR3 is TGTGCCAGCAGCCCACGAGGGGGTACCGGGGAGCTGTTTTTT. Its protein product is CASSPRGGTGELFF.

This sequence joins TRBV28 and TRBJ2-7; 14 positions agree with TRBD2. The CDR3 spans 19 residues. J lost 0 bases, V lost 2 bases, and 9 bases had no gene match. From germline, CDR1 is MDHEN and CDR2 SYDVKM. CDR3 sequence reads: CASSLRRLAGGPYSYEQYF. The CDR3, as DNA: TGTGCCAGCAGTTTAAGAAGACTAGCGGGAGGGCCCTACTCCTACGAGCAGTACTTC.

The chain links TRBV5-1 to TRBJ1-4; a weak D match, TRBD1 (5 bases). Trimming took off 8 bases at V and 7 bases at J, with 15 bases between the two ends. The CDR3 extends over 13 amino acids. Looked up from germline, CDR1 is SGHRS and CDR2 is YFSETQ. DNA for the CDR3: TGCGCCAGTCGAGGGGAGGTTTCTGAAAAACTGTTTTTT. Translation gives CASRGEVSEKLFF.

The chain is built from TRBV6-5 and TRBJ2-3; weak D call: TRBD2 (5 bases). Germline V CDR1 and CDR2: MNHEY, SVGAGI. Trimming shortened V by 7 bases and J by 3 bases, and 11 bases separated the two germline ends. The CDR3 length is 13 residues. Written as DNA, the CDR3 is TGTGCCAGCACAAGAGGGAGTACAGATACGCAGTATTTT. It specifies CASTRGSTDTQYF.

In its sample, this clone was seen once. This rearrangement joins TRBV4-1 to TRBJ2-1; D gene uncertain. The CDR3 spans 13 residues. Between the trimmed V and J ends, which lost 4 bases and 9 bases, there was a span of 13 bases. Germline CDR1 MGHRA, CDR2 YSYEKL. The CDR3 DNA follows: TGCGCCAGCAGCCGAGTCTTGTCCGGTGAGCAGTTCTTC. Its protein is CASSRVLSGEQFF.

The chain links TRBV19 to TRBJ1-1; 8 bases match TRBD1. The CDR3 contains 15 residues. Germline V CDR1 and CDR2: LNHDA, SQIVND (reference sequence). Trimming at V came to 2 bases and at J to 1 base, leaving 3 bases not matched to a gene. The CDR3 nucleotides are TGTGCCAGTAGTATAATAGGGACAGGGAACACTGAAGCTTTCTTT. The encoded protein is CASSIIGTGNTEAFF.

The sample holds a few counts of this clone. The chain couples TRBV14 to TRBJ1-6; D remains unclear. V dropped 2 bases and J dropped 16 bases, with 18 bases sitting between them. Per the germline V gene, CDR1 is SGHDN and CDR2 is FVKESK. CDR3 length: 14 amino acids. CDR3 DNA: TGTGCCAGCAGCCAACGGCACAGTCTTCCAGCTCTCCACTTT. Protein sequence: CASSQRHSLPALHF. Based on the CDR3 plus reference TRBV14 and TRBJ1-6, the full variable domain is EAGVTQFPSHSVIEKGQTVTLRCDPISGHDNLYWYRRVMGKEIKFLLHFVKESKQDESGMPNNRFLAERTGGTYSTLKVQPAELEDSGVYFCASSQRHSLPALHFGNGTRLTVT.

V and J are TRBV5-4 and TRBJ2-7; TRBD2 matches at 8 bases. V lost 0 bases and J lost 5; bases outside the gene matches: 4. Germline values: CDR1 SGHNT, CDR2 YYREEE (reference sequence). The CDR3 contains 14 residues. The CDR3 DNA sequence: TGTGCCAGCAGCTTGGTACGGGGGGGGGACGAGCAGTACTTC. Its translation: CASSLVRGGDEQYF.

The chain links TRBV14 to TRBJ2-5; 7 bases are a match to TRBD1. The end of the DNA fits TRBJ2-7 better, so the J call may be wrong. CDR1 is SGHDN and CDR2 is FVKESK in the germline V gene. CDR3 size: 15 residues. The CDR3 protein is CASSQERTGAYEQYF. The CDR3 coding sequence is TGTGCCAGCAGCCAAGAGAGGACAGGTGCCTACGAGCAGTACTTC.

V and J are TRBV5-1 and TRBJ2-1; 10 bases map to TRBD2. Germline values: CDR1 SGHRS, CDR2 YFSETQ. This CDR3 is built from 15 residues. V trimming: 1 base; J trimming: 3 bases; junction bases outside the gene matches: 1. CDR3 sequence: CASSLPSGSYNEQFF. The CDR3 DNA reads TGCGCCAGCAGCTTGCCTAGCGGGAGCTACAATGAGCAGTTCTTC.

The chain's CDR3 is CASSEGPNSGANVLTF. Written as DNA, the CDR3 is TGTGCCAGCAGTGAAGGGCCAAACTCTGGGGCCAACGTCCTGACTTTC. The chain links TRBV2 to TRBJ2-6; no firm D call. Germline CDR1 SNHLY, CDR2 FYNNEI. With 1 base removed from V and 0 bases from J, the gap between germline ends came to 7 bases. The CDR3 is 16 residues long.

The chain couples TRBV4-1 to TRBJ2-3; 7 nucleotides align to TRBD1. The CDR3 runs to 16 residues. The V gene's germline CDR1 is MGHRA and CDR2 YSYEKL. V gave up 0 bases and J gave up 1 base; unmatched junction bases: 4. This CDR3 reads CASSQEQGPGTDTQYF. For the CDR3, the DNA is TGCGCCAGCAGCCAAGAACAGGGGCCCGGCACAGATACGCAGTATTTT.

V usage is TRBV15 and J usage is TRBJ1-1; possibly TRBD1 for D (5 bases). Looked up from germline, CDR1 is LNHNV and CDR2 is YYDKDF (reference sequence). Trimming cost V 2 bases and J 2 bases, with 12 bases left between them. The CDR3 is 15 residues long. CDR3 DNA: TGTGCCACCAGCAGATCAAGGGGAATAAACACTGAAGCTTTCTTT. Amino acids: CATSRSRGINTEAFF.

The rearrangement uses TRBV4-1 and TRBJ1-1; D gene ambiguous. This CDR3 contains 13 residues. V was clipped by 1 base and J by 7 bases, with 10 bases between them. The germline V gene has CDR1 MGHRA and CDR2 YSYEKL. The DNA of the CDR3 is TGCGCCAGCAGCCAAGGGGGAGGCGGTGAAGCTTTCTTT. Amino acids: CASSQGGGGEAFF.

In its sample, this clone was seen once. J is TRBJ1-3 and V is TRBV28; D is unclear. The CDR3 length is 20 residues. Germline CDR1 MDHEN, CDR2 SYDVKM. With 1 base removed from V and 0 bases from J, the gap between germline ends came to 22 bases. The CDR3: CASSLFPAGSSINSGNTIYF. CDR3 DNA: TGTGCCAGCAGTTTATTCCCCGCGGGTTCCTCAATAAACTCTGGAAACACCATATATTTT.

This sequence joins TRBV29-1 and TRBJ2-7; TRBD1 matches 9 bases. There are 14 residues in the CDR3. The V gene's germline CDR1 is SQVTM and CDR2 ANQGSEA. V trimming: 6 bases; J trimming: 4 bases; junction bases outside the gene matches: 10. The CDR3, as DNA: TGCAGCGTCACTGGGGGGACAGGGCGATACGAGCAGTACTTC. As protein: CSVTGGTGRYEQYF.